This TCR beta chain came from a study of blood T cells in healthy people across ages. V dropped 1 base and J dropped 6 bases, with 6 bases sitting between them. The CDR3 spans 12 residues. Per the germline V gene, CDR1 is SGHRS and CDR2 is YFSETQ. The second PCR ran roughly 7 to 12 cycles with a sample-barcoded 5' primer and J-beta primers. Using its own MiXCR run on the 5' RACE reads, TCRdb lists one record per CDR3 protein. The repertoire has about 640,000 distinct CDR3 sequences, roughly 53% of them found once; the top ten carry 30% to 45%. Study-level results: Fewer expanded clones and more diversity marked long-lived versus aged donors. PBMC samples, being unsorted, prevented any conclusive comparison of naive and antigen-experienced cells.

With respect to this clonotype: Its antigen is still unknown.

Sequenced material: blood. The chain carries TRBV5-1 and TRBJ2-3; no clear D. This clonotype was obtained from a man aged 55 to 70 in good health. This chain's CDR3 is CASSLTQDTQYF. CDR3 nucleotide sequence: TGCGCCAGCAGCTTGACTCAGGATACGCAGTATTTT.